This T cell receptor beta chain was found in a study of OX40 agonist ivuxolimab in advanced cancers. Study-wide background: The study enrolled dose-escalation patients with hepatocellular carcinoma, melanoma, renal cell or head and neck cancer. The study's findings and limits: People who partly responded at 0.1-3.0 mg/kg had some of the least clonal expansion seen. Some nonresponders also had low normalized T-cell clonal expansion.

With regard to this clone: Its specificity is unknown.

Produced via immunoSEQ multiplex PCR; TCRdb's table is partial and in-frame only. The top ten clones hold over 2% of a sample with 80,000 to 100,000 clones, roughly 92% of them seen once. CDR1 and CDR2 (germline): SGHVS, FNYEAQ. V lost 5 bases and J 6 bases, leaving 10 bases between the germline ends. The CDR3 contains 12 residues. The clonotype originates from an adult with an advanced solid tumor such as melanoma, head and neck, liver or kidney cancer. The sequencing here drew on CD4+ or CD8+ T cells sorted from blood, taken in a trial of the OX40 agonist ivuxolimab. The chain has TRBV7-6 and TRBJ1-1; TRBD1 is a possible D gene (5 bases). The CDR3 is CASSPRVAEAFF. CDR3 nucleotides: TGTGCCAGCAGCCCCAGGGTCGCTGAAGCTTTCTTT.